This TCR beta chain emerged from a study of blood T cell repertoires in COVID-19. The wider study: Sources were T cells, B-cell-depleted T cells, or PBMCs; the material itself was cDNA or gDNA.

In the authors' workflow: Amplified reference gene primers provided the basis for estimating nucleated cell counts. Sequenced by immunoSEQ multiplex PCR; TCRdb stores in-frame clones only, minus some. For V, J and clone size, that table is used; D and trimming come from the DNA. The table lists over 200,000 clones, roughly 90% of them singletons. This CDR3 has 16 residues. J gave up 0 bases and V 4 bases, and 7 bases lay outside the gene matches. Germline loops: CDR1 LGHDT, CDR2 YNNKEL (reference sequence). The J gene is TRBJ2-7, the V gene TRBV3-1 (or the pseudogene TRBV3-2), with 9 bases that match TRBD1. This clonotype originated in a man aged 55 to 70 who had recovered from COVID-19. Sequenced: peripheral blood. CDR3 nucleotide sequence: TGTGCCAGCAGCCGAGGGACAGGGATTACCTCCTACGAGCAGTACTTC. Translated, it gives CASSRGTGITSYEQYF.